The 8 T cell receptor beta chains below were found in one sample sequenced in a study of T-cell reconstitution after alpha-beta-depleted transplantation in children. Unique molecular identifiers were incorporated when the TCRbeta library was constructed. TCRdb reprocessed the PCR reads with MiXCR, giving one entry per CDR3 protein. The sample has approximately 520,000 distinct CDR3 sequences; roughly 10% are singletons. Sequenced here: PBMCs, mostly from graft donor cells, sampled 180 days after TCRalphabeta/CD19-depleted stem cell transplant. These receptors were collected from a female patient between 2 and 15 years old who had a stem cell transplant for aplastic anemia, so the T cells may come from the graft donor.

The J gene is TRBJ2-1, the V gene TRBV20-1, with 13 nucleotides matching TRBD2. Per the germline V gene, CDR1 is DFQATT and CDR2 is SNEGSKA (reference sequence). V lost 0 bases and J lost 3; bases outside the gene matches: 11. The CDR3 length is 19 residues. CDR3 in amino acids: CSAREWVTSGRTIYNEQFF. CDR3 in DNA: TGCAGTGCTAGAGAGTGGGTGACTAGCGGGAGGACGATCTACAATGAGCAGTTCTTC.

This clonotype was observed at least ten times. The chain uses TRBV28 and TRBJ2-7; D gene unclear. CDR3 length: 13 residues. V lost 2 bases to trimming and J lost 3 bases, with 8 bases between them. Germline V gene sequence: CDR1 MDHEN, CDR2 SYDVKM. The CDR3, as DNA: TGTGCCAGCAGTTTACAATTTTTCTACGAGCAGTACTTC. Residues: CASSLQFFYEQYF.

There are many counts of this clonotype. The V call is TRBV20-1, the J call TRBJ2-4; maybe TRBD2 (6 bases). The germline CDR1 and CDR2 sequences are DFQATT and SNEGSKA (reference sequence). The V and J ends lost 8 bases and 0 bases respectively, with 17 bases between them. This CDR3 has 15 amino acids. The CDR3 DNA is TGCAGTACCTACCTGGGCGGGGTAGCCAAAAACATTCAGTACTTC. Its protein is CSTYLGGVAKNIQYF.

CDR3 amino acids: CASSLATGWQYV. The DNA for the CDR3 is TGTGCCAGCAGCTTAGCGACAGGCTGGCAGTACGTC. The J gene is TRBJ2-7, the V gene TRBV7-2; weak D call: TRBD1 (6 bases). Trimming cost V 0 bases and J 9 bases, with 9 bases left between them. The CDR3 runs 12 residues. Per germline, CDR1 SGHTA and CDR2 FQGNSA.

This clonotype was seen many times. V and J are TRBV29-1 and TRBJ1-2; perhaps TRBD1 as D (6 bases). Looked up from germline, CDR1 is SQVTM and CDR2 is ANQGSEA. The CDR3 is made up of 13 amino acids. The V end lost 5 bases, the J end lost 2 bases, and 12 bases lay between the germline ends. Here the CDR3 DNA reads TGCAGCGTTCCTCGGACAGAGAACTATGGCTACACCTTC. This codes for CSVPRTENYGYTF. Variable domain in full (rest from reference TRBV29-1 and TRBJ1-2): SAVISQKPSRDICQRGTSLTIQCQVDSQVTMMFWYRQQPGQSLTLIATANQGSEATYESGFVIDKFPISRPNLTFSTLTVSNMSPEDSSIYLCSVPRTENYGYTFGSGTRLTVV.

The chain is built from TRBV12-3 or TRBV12-4 and TRBJ1-3, with a weak D call TRBD1 (5 bases). V gave up 6 bases and J gave up 3 bases, with 21 bases separating them. The CDR3 spans 17 residues. The CDR3, as DNA: TGTGCCAGCAGCCCCCTGAGGTTGGGGCGAGATGGAAACACCATATATTTT. It translates to CASSPLRLGRDGNTIYF.

CDR3 amino acids: CASSPTGSLGTDTQYF. DNA of the CDR3: TGTGCCAGCAGCCCAACCGGCAGCCTAGGGACAGATACGCAGTATTTT. The V gene is TRBV6-1, the J gene TRBJ2-3; no definite D call. The CDR3 is 16 residues long. Trimming shortened V by 6 bases and J by 3 bases, and 19 bases separated the two germline ends. Germline lookup yields CDR1 MNHNS and CDR2 SASEGT.

This clonotype appeared a few times. This chain uses TRBV5-1 with TRBJ2-5; TRBD1 matches 8 bases. This CDR3 has 16 amino acids. Germline V gene lookup returns CDR1 SGHRS and CDR2 YFSETQ. V lost 5 bases, J lost 4 bases, and 13 bases stayed unmatched. CDR3 protein: CASSFNIQGAGETQYF. In nucleotides, the CDR3 is TGCGCCAGCAGTTTCAACATCCAGGGGGCGGGAGAGACCCAGTACTTC.